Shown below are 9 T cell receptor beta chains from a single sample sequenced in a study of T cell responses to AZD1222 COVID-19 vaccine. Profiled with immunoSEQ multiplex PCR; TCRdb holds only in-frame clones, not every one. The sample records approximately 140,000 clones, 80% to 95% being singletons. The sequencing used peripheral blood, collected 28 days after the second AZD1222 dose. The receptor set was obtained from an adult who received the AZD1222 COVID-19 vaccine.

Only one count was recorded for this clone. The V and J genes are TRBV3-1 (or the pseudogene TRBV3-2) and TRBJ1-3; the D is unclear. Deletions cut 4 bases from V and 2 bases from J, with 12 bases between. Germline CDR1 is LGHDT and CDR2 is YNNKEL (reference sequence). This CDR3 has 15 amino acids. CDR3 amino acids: CASSPRVGTGNTIYF. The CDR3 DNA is TGTGCCAGCAGCCCCCGGGTCGGGACTGGAAACACCATATATTTT.

The CDR3 DNA follows: TGTGCCACCAGTGATACTATCCGGGACAGGGGGTCCTACGAGCAGTACTTC. Protein sequence: CATSDTIRDRGSYEQYF. This rearrangement joins TRBV24-1 to TRBJ2-7, with TRBD1 matching over 11 bases. This CDR3 is 17 amino acids long. V dropped 3 bases and J dropped 1; count of bases not matched to a gene: 7. Germline V gene data show CDR1 as KGHDR and CDR2 as SFDVKD.

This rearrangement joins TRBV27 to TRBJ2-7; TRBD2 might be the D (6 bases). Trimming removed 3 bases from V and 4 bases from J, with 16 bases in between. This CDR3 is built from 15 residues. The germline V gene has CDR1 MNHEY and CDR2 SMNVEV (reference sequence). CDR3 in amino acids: CASSFLGTGKYEQYF. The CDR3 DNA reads TGTGCCAGCAGTTTTCTCGGGACTGGTAAATACGAGCAGTACTTC.

CDR3 loop: CASSPPYTGTSGRPGGDTQYF. CDR3 DNA: TGTGCCAGCAGCCCCCCCTACACCGGGACTAGCGGGAGGCCCGGCGGGGATACGCAGTATTTT. V gene TRBV3-1 (or the pseudogene TRBV3-2) combines with J gene TRBJ2-3, with 15 bases aligning to TRBD2. The CDR3 covers 21 residues. CDR1 LGHDT and CDR2 YNNKEL come from the germline V gene (reference sequence). J gave up 6 bases and V 4 bases, and 20 bases lay outside the gene matches.

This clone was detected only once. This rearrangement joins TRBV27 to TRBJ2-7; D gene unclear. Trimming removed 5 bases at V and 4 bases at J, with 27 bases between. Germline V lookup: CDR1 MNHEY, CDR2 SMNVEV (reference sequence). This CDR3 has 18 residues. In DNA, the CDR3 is TGTGCCAGCAGTCCCCCAAAACCGCTCCGCCTCCCCCTTTACGAGCAGTACTTC. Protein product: CASSPPKPLRLPLYEQYF.

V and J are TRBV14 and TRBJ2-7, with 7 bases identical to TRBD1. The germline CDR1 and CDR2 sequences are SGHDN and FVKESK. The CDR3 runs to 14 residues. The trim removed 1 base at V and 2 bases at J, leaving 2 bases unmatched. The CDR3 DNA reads TGTGCCAGCAGCCAAGGGCAGGGGGCCTACGAGCAGTACTTC. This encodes CASSQGQGAYEQYF.

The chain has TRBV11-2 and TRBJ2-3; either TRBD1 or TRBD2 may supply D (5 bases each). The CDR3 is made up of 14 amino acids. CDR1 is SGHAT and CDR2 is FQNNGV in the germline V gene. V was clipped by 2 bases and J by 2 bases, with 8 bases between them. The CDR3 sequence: CASSLSGATDTQYF. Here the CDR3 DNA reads TGTGCCAGCAGCTTATCCGGGGCCACAGATACGCAGTATTTT. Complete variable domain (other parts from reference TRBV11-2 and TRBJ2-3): EAGVAQSPRYKIIEKRQSVAFWCNPISGHATLYWYQQILGQGPKLLIQFQNNGVVDDSQLPKDRFSAERLKGVDSTLKIQPAKLEDSAVYLCASSLSGATDTQYFGPGTRLTVL.

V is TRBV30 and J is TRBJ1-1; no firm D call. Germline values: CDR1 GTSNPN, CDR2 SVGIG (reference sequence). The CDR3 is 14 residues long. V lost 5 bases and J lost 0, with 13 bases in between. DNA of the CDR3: TGTGCCTGGTCAATAACTGGGGTGAACACTGAAGCTTTCTTT. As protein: CAWSITGVNTEAFF.

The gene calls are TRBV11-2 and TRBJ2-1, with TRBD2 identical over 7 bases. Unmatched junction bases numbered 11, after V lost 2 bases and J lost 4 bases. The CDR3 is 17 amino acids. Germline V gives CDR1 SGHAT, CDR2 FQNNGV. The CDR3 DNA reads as TGTGCCAGCAGCTTAAGTTCCGGGGCTAGCGGATACAATGAGCAGTTCTTC. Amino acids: CASSLSSGASGYNEQFF.